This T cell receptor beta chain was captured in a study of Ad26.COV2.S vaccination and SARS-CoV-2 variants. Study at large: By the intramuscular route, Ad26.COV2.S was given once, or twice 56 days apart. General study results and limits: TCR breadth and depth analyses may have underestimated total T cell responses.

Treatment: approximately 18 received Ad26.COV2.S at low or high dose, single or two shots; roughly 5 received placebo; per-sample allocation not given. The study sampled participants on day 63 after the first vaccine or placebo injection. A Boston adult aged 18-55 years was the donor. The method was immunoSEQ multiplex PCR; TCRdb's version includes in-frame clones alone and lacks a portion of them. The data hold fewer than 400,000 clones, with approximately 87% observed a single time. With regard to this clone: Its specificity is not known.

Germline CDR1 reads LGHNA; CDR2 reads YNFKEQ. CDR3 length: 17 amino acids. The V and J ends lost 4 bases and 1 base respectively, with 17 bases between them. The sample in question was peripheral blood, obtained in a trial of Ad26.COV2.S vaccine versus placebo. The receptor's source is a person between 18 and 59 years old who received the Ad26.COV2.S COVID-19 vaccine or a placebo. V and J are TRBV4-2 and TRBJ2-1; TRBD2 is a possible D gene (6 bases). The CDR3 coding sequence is TGTGCCAGCAGCCCAGAAATTTTAGCGGTGTCCTACAATGAGCAGTTCTTC. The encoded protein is CASSPEILAVSYNEQFF.